What follows is one T cell receptor (beta chain) and its context. Its antigen is unknown. No much larger clonotype is one base removed from it; base qualities were not supplied. Participants in the prospective study were aged about 18 to 100 years, lived in more than 20 United States geographic areas, and enrolled through a virtual design. To assign participants to cohorts, the prospective study relied on clinical history that participants themselves reported in a screening survey and a study questionnaire. ImmuneRACE Cohort 3 recovered participants were defined by two consecutive negative NP/OP PCR tests, healthcare professional clearance, or symptom resolution. In the prospective study, whole blood, serum and a nasopharyngeal or oropharyngeal swab were collected from each participant by mobile phlebotomists. Prospective study participants could optionally give additional blood draws and questionnaires over an approximately two-month period. Before DNA extraction, prospective study blood samples were shipped either frozen or at room temperature.

TCRbeta CDR3 regions were amplified from genomic DNA by means of the immunoSEQ Assay, a bias-controlled multiplex PCR. The source study handled its data this way. The number of nucleated cells in each sample was estimated from the amplification of reference gene primers within the assay. Sequence reads were collapsed and filtered to measure the absolute abundance of every unique TCRbeta CDR3 rearrangement. Productive Simpson clonality was computed per sample as the square root of Simpson's diversity index over productive rearrangements. TCRdb's version of the immuneACCESS table is confined to in-frame rearrangements and falls short of the full clone set. An unresolved V gene accounts for under half of the shortfall where checked; the remainder is of unknown origin. From that table come the V and J calls and clone size; the DNA was used to work out D and trimming. Present in this sample are a few hundred thousand clones, 80% to 90% of which were seen just once. Together, the top ten hold 1.9% of the sample.

Via the germline V gene, CDR1 is SGHRS and CDR2 YFSETQ. V loses 4 bases at its end and J loses 5 bases; junction bases beyond the gene matches: 11. The CDR3 covers 16 residues, taking in both the cysteine and the phenylalanine. The only DNA kept is the CDR3, 48 bases in frame from the first base. These data are taken from a study of blood T cell repertoires in COVID-19 (dated by TCRdb to 2018 to 2021). About the investigation overall: Collaborator samples came from the United States, Italy and Spain and covered acute and convalescent phases of COVID-19. The material from the prospective study consisted of cDNA or gDNA derived from T cells, B-cell-depleted T cells, or PBMCs. The dataset comprised deeply sampled blood TCRbeta repertoires from subjects exposed to, actively infected with, or recovered from COVID-19. The samples were drawn from the first 160 participants of the ongoing ImmuneRACE study and from more than 1,000 subjects provided by 6 global collaborators. Where available, HLA class I and class II types were taken from metadata supplied by the sample provider and were not determined by assay-based typing. The repertoires were released in a freely available public database intended as a resource for research on the immune response to SARS-CoV-2. Sample metadata almost always included a de-identified subject ID, COVID-19 status, age in years and sex.

What the work shows at the level of the full study, not this receptor alone: The amount of clinical and demographic metadata varied by source and participant and was provided uncurated.

The chain joins TRBV5-1 to TRBJ2-5; 10 central nucleotides agree with TRBD1. Source material: PBMCs or T cells enriched from blood (not recorded which). The sequence came from a woman between 50 and 59 years old who had recovered from COVID-19. The DNA sequence is given as TGCGCCAGCAGCCCGTCTTGGACAGGGGGATTGGAGACCCAGTACTTC. Its translation reads: CASSPSWTGGLETQYF.